The next 10 T cell receptor beta chains were all read from a single sample in a study of response to subunit inactivated influenza vaccine (dated by TCRdb to the late 2010s). The time point label, read with the paper, signifies: approximately 40 days after influenza vaccine administration. Library method: RT-PCR. Sequencing was performed on an Illumina HiSeq 2500. TCRdb reprocessing: public reads trimmed at Q25 with fastp, clones called with MiXCR, in-frame beta chains kept. Entries that share a CDR3 protein sequence are merged under the most common genes and DNA. The sample table holds about 160,000 distinct CDR3 sequences, of which roughly a tenth were seen once. The ten largest clones take up over 10% of the sample. Sequencing was performed on non-naive T cells sorted from PBMCs, taken roughly 45 days after vaccination. What the cell subset or site label conveys for this sample: memory T cell fraction. These receptors were collected from a man between 50 and 59 years old who received an inactivated influenza vaccine. Donor details come from another sample of the same person, matched by shared clones.

This clonotype has a count of ten or more. This chain uses TRBV7-2 with TRBJ1-5; D is unresolved. In germline, CDR1 is SGHTA, CDR2 FQGNSA. CDR3 length equals 16 residues. V gave up 4 bases and J gave up 2 bases, with 15 bases separating them. The CDR3, as DNA: TGTGCCAGCAGCTCTCGCCTCGGGGATCGCAATCAGCCCCAGCATTTT. Protein sequence: CASSSRLGDRNQPQHF.

Only a few counts were recorded for this clonotype. The chain links TRBV20-1 to TRBJ2-3; D remains ambiguous. The V end was cut by 4 bases, the J end by 5 bases, with 16 bases between. This CDR3 is built from 14 residues. Germline V lookup: CDR1 DFQATT, CDR2 SNEGSKA (reference sequence). CDR3 region: CSAISAHGRDTQYF. Here the CDR3 DNA reads TGCAGTGCTATCTCGGCTCACGGCAGAGATACGCAGTATTTT.

This chain joins TRBV18 and TRBJ2-5, with TRBD1 identical over 7 bases. The CDR3 runs 15 residues. Losses at the gene ends were 2 bases for V and 1 base for J; bases not matched to a gene: 4. Germline V lookup: CDR1 KGHSH, CDR2 LQKENI. CDR3 coding DNA: TGTGCCAGCTCACCAGACGGGACAGTCCAAGAGACCCAGTACTTC. It yields the protein CASSPDGTVQETQYF.

This clonotype was seen only once. V usage is TRBV18 and J usage is TRBJ2-1; the D is unclear. V lost 0 bases and J lost 5, with 14 bases in between. Germline CDR1 KGHSH, CDR2 LQKENI. The CDR3 totals 16 residues. CDR3 bases: TGTGCCAGCTCACCACCCCGGCGGATGAGAAACAATGAGCAGTTCTTC. Protein sequence: CASSPPRRMRNNEQFF.

V gene TRBV11-2 combines with J gene TRBJ2-7, with 7 bases matching TRBD1. The CDR3 consists of 16 residues. Trimming took 1 base from V and 4 from J; bases not matched to a gene: 10. Germline lookup yields CDR1 SGHAT and CDR2 FQNNGV. The CDR3, as DNA: TGTGCCAGCAGCTTAGGGATGGGACAGATGCTTTACGAGCAGTACTTC. It translates to CASSLGMGQMLYEQYF.

This clonotype appeared many times. The chain joins TRBV6-1 to TRBJ1-1; D not resolved. CDR1 and CDR2 from the germline V gene are MNHNS and SASEGT. Deletions cut 3 bases from V and 0 bases from J, with 5 bases between. This CDR3 is 13 amino acids long. As DNA, the CDR3 is TGTGCCAGCAGTGAGAGCATGAACACTGAAGCTTTCTTT. It codes for CASSESMNTEAFF.

The rearrangement uses TRBV6-5 and TRBJ1-1; TRBD1 might be the D (6 bases). V lost 5 bases to trimming and J lost 5 bases, with 15 bases between them. Germline CDR1 and CDR2: MNHEY and SVGAGI. This CDR3 has 14 residues. The CDR3 loop reads CASSTRQEWTEAFF. The CDR3 nucleotides read TGTGCCAGCAGTACCCGACAGGAGTGGACTGAAGCTTTCTTT.

This sequence joins TRBV7-2 and TRBJ2-5; tentatively, D is TRBD1 (6 bases). Per germline, CDR1 SGHTA and CDR2 FQGNSA. The CDR3 has 14 amino acids. Trimming shortened V by 1 base and J by 3 bases, and 9 bases separated the two germline ends. The CDR3 sequence is CASSLEDSEETQYF. The CDR3 region has the DNA TGTGCCAGCAGCTTAGAGGACAGCGAAGAGACCCAGTACTTC.

The chain couples TRBV24-1 to TRBJ1-2; the D is unclear. V lost 9 bases and J lost 4, with 11 bases in between. Germline CDR1 is KGHDR and CDR2 is SFDVKD. The CDR3 is 12 residues long. The CDR3 protein is CATPPIGYGYTF. CDR3 DNA sequence: TGTGCCACCCCCCCAATAGGCTATGGCTACACCTTC.

The V call is TRBV4-1, the J call TRBJ2-3, with 8 bases aligning to TRBD2. Germline V gene sequence: CDR1 MGHRA, CDR2 YSYEKL. This CDR3 region has 16 residues. The ends lost 5 bases at V and 0 bases at J; junction bases unmatched: 7. Written as DNA, the CDR3 is TGCGCCAGCAGCTTGGGACTAGAACCTAGCACAGATACGCAGTATTTT. This gives the protein CASSLGLEPSTDTQYF.